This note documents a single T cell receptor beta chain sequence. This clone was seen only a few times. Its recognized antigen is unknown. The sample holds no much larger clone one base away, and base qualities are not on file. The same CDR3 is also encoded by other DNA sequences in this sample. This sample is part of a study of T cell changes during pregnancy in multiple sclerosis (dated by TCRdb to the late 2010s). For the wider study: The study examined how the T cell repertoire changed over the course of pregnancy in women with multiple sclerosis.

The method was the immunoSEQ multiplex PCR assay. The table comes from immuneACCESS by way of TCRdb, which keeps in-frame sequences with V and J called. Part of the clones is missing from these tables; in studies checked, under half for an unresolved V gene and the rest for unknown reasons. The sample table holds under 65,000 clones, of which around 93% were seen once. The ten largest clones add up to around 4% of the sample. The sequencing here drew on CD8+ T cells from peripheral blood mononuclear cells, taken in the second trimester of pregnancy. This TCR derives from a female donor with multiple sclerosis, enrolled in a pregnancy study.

The CDR3: CASRGGSYNEQFF. The DNA sequence reads TGTGCCTCTCGAGGGGGTTCCTACAATGAGCAGTTCTTC. The sequence joins TRBV5-4 to TRBJ2-1; possibly the D gene is TRBD1, per 6 matching bases. CDR1 and CDR2, looked up from the germline V gene (reference sequence), are SGHNT and YYREEE. V and J lose 10 bases and 1 base, and a span of 12 bases separates them. The CDR3 starts with the cysteine, ends with the phenylalanine, and has 13 residues. Only CDR3 DNA is held: 39 bases, read in frame from base 1.